One T cell receptor beta chain is described in this entry. Antigen specificity is unknown. Every sorted population was more than 95% pure. This entry belongs to a study of beta chain features in type 1 diabetes. Overall study findings and caveats: Among patients with Type 1 diabetes, TCRB CDR3s were moderately but significantly shorter in every one of the four CD4+ subsets.

cDNA synthesis used the whole RNA isolate, giving expressed TCRB sequences. Profiling relied on immunoSEQ multiplex PCR, and the TCRdb table lists in-frame clones only, not all of them. The sample yields roughly 240,000 clones, approximately 25% seen once. The CDR3 has 14 residues. Germline V lookup: CDR1 MNHNY, CDR2 SVGAGI (reference sequence). The ends lost 8 bases at V and 2 bases at J; junction bases unmatched: 3. The source material was naive CD4+ T cells from blood. This receptor was taken from a woman younger than 45 with type 1 diabetes. The chain carries TRBV6-6 and TRBJ2-3, with TRBD2 identical over 11 bases. The CDR3 DNA reads as TGTGCCAGCCGACTAGCGGGAAACACAGATACGCAGTATTTT. This codes for CASRLAGNTDTQYF.